The T cell receptor (beta chain) described here comes from a study of T cell repertoires in cytomegalovirus infection. The CDR3 loop spans 14 amino acids. Germline CDR1 reads MNHEY; CDR2 reads SMNVEV (reference sequence). Trimming left V 3 bases short and J 1 base short, with 9 bases between. This clonotype was picked up a small number of times. The antigen remains undetermined. Each CDR3 protein gets one entry after TCRdb re-called the reads with MiXCR. The sample lists a few hundred thousand distinct CDR3 sequences; roughly 43% were seen once. This sequence was found in a human donor in good health (CMV status not recorded). Some clones in this sample may be carry-over from other donors' samples. Sequenced material: cultured PBMCs, taken from culture after CMV antigen stimulation. This sequence joins TRBV27 and TRBJ1-2, with D possibly TRBD1 on 5 matching bases. CDR3 DNA: TGTGCCAGCAGTTTTGCAGGGAATAACTATGGCTACACCTTC. Amino acid sequence: CASSFAGNNYGYTF.